This is a list of T cell receptor beta chains from one sample in a study of blood T cell repertoires in COVID-19. Only in-frame clones appear in the TCRdb table, and some are missing; sequencing was by immunoSEQ multiplex PCR. The top ten hold less than 4% of the sample, which has 90,000 to 130,000 clones, 88% seen once. The material sequenced was peripheral blood. These receptors were collected from a woman aged 50 to 65 with acute or convalescent COVID-19. CDR3s include the opening cysteine and the closing phenylalanine or tryptophan. The order of the fields is V gene, clone size, J gene, D gene, CDR3 protein, CDR3 DNA. The D gene is left open where the match is weak. Expanded clones are given a class, and other clones once, few, many or no size at all.

TRBV7-9	NA	TRBJ2-2	NA	CASNPSRDMNTGELFF	TGTGCCAGCAACCCCAGCCGGGACATGAACACCGGGGAGCTGTTTTTT
TRBV6-5	NA	TRBJ1-3	TRBD1	CASSYGGQRGNTIYF	TGTGCCAGCAGTTACGGGGGACAGCGGGGAAACACCATATATTTT
TRBV24-1	NA	TRBJ1-5	NA	CATSDLDRPQHF	TGTGCCACCAGTGATTTGGACAGACCCCAGCATTTT
TRBV3-1/TRBV3-2	NA	TRBJ1-6	NA	CASSQDRVDNSPLHF	TGTGCCAGCAGCCAAGACCGCGTAGATAATTCACCCCTCCACTTT
TRBV19	NA	TRBJ2-7	TRBD2	CASSMNQREISYEQYF	TGTGCCAGTAGTATGAATCAGCGGGAGATCTCCTACGAGCAGTACTTC
TRBV5-3	NA	TRBJ2-3	TRBD2	CARSLGVSGTRTDTQYF	TGTGCCAGAAGCTTGGGGGTTAGCGGGACCCGCACAGATACGCAGTATTTT
TRBV7-9	few	TRBJ2-7	TRBD1	CATAGDRVYEQYF	TGTGCCACCGCGGGGGACAGGGTGTACGAGCAGTACTTC
TRBV29-1	NA	TRBJ2-2	NA	CSVEGATGELFF	TGCAGCGTTGAAGGGGCTACCGGGGAGCTGTTTTTT
TRBV7-9	NA	TRBJ2-5	NA	CATARGGLETQYF	TGTGCCACCGCAAGGGGGGGGTTAGAGACCCAGTACTTC
TRBV25-1	NA	TRBJ2-4	NA	CASSDGHFGAKNIQYF	TGTGCCAGCAGTGACGGACACTTTGGAGCCAAAAACATTCAGTACTTC
TRBV29-1	once	TRBJ1-3	NA	CSVTIRSGIPSYSGNTIYF	TGCAGCGTCACGATCCGATCAGGAATCCCGTCCTACTCTGGAAACACCATATATTTT
TRBV7-6	NA	TRBJ2-3	NA	CASSLGDGSDTQYF	TGTGCCAGCAGCTTAGGGGACGGGAGTGATACGCAGTATTTT
TRBV2	NA	TRBJ2-4	NA	CASRKEQGAKNIQYF	TGTGCCAGCAGGAAAGAACAGGGAGCCAAAAACATTCAGTACTTC
TRBV6-5	NA	TRBJ1-2	NA	CASKGGEDGYTF	TGTGCCAGCAAGGGGGGGGAGGACGGCTACACCTTC
TRBV11-2	NA	TRBJ1-5	TRBD1	CASSPQGQSNQPQHF	TGTGCCAGCAGCCCTCAGGGACAGAGCAATCAGCCCCAGCATTTT
TRBV5-6	NA	TRBJ1-2	NA	CASSSSHRDGYTF	TGTGCCAGCAGCTCATCACACAGGGATGGCTACACCTTC
TRBV3-1/TRBV3-2	once	TRBJ2-5	TRBD1	CASSQESRGPKETQYF	TGTGCCAGCAGCCAAGAGTCAAGGGGGCCGAAAGAGACCCAGTACTTC
TRBV12-3/TRBV12-4	few	TRBJ1-1	TRBD1	CASSRSGGTEAFF	TGTGCCAGCAGTCGCTCAGGGGGCACTGAAGCTTTCTTT
TRBV10-1	NA	TRBJ2-1	NA	CASSTLMGGGTYNEQFF	TGCGCCAGCAGTACACTCATGGGAGGGGGTACCTACAATGAGCAGTTCTTC
TRBV7-9	NA	TRBJ2-6	NA	CASSSRVGANVLTF	TGTGCCAGCAGCTCCAGGGTTGGGGCCAACGTCCTGACTTTC
TRBV28	NA	TRBJ1-2	TRBD1	CASSDPRGQNYGYTF	TGTGCCAGCAGTGACCCCAGGGGGCAAAACTATGGCTACACCTTC
TRBV7-9	NA	TRBJ2-7	NA	CASSPRIGRSYEQYF	TGTGCCAGCAGCCCGAGAATAGGGAGGAGCTACGAGCAGTACTTC
TRBV5-1	NA	TRBJ1-1	NA	CASSINREGEAFF	TGCGCCAGCAGCATTAACAGGGAGGGAGAAGCTTTCTTT
TRBV6-1	NA	TRBJ1-4	NA	CASSEALRGANEKLFF	TGTGCCAGCAGTGAAGCGCTTCGGGGTGCTAATGAAAAACTGTTTTTT
TRBV5-1	NA	TRBJ1-2	NA	CASRRGPFDYGYTF	TGCGCCAGCAGGAGAGGCCCCTTTGACTATGGCTACACCTTC
TRBV25-1	NA	TRBJ2-2	TRBD1	CASSVGAGQGNTGELFF	TGTGCCAGCAGCGTTGGGGCTGGACAGGGGAACACCGGGGAGCTGTTTTTT
TRBV6-5	once	TRBJ1-2	NA	CASSYWGGNYGYTF	TGTGCCAGCAGTTACTGGGGGGGGAACTATGGCTACACCTTC
TRBV3-1/TRBV3-2	NA	TRBJ2-3	NA	CASSHVGGTDTQYF	TGTGCCAGCAGCCACGTAGGGGGCACAGATACGCAGTATTTT
TRBV7-2	NA	TRBJ1-2	NA	CASSPGLSANYGYTF	TGTGCCAGCAGCCCGGGACTGTCAGCCAACTATGGCTACACCTTC
TRBV27	NA	TRBJ2-1	TRBD2	CASRGAGGLHEQFF	TGTGCCAGCCGGGGGGCGGGAGGGCTGCATGAGCAGTTCTTC
TRBV9	once	TRBJ2-3	NA	CASSVVGSLFADTQYF	TGTGCCAGCAGCGTAGTAGGTAGCCTGTTTGCAGATACGCAGTATTTT
TRBV12-5	NA	TRBJ1-4	NA	CASGLRGASNNEKLFF	TGTGCTAGTGGTTTGCGGGGGGCGAGTAATAATGAAAAACTGTTTTTT
TRBV6-5	NA	TRBJ1-6	TRBD1	CASTSHGTDSPLHF	TGTGCCAGCACTTCTCATGGGACAGATTCACCCCTCCACTTT
TRBV3-1/TRBV3-2	NA	TRBJ2-1	TRBD2	CASSQPGLVAVEQFF	TGTGCCAGCAGCCAACCGGGACTAGTGGCTGTTGAGCAGTTCTTC
TRBV3-1/TRBV3-2	once	TRBJ1-4	NA	CASSSGEANEKLFF	TGTGCCAGCAGCTCCGGGGAAGCTAATGAAAAACTGTTTTTT
TRBV18	NA	TRBJ1-5	NA	CASSPRASGVDSNQPQHF	TGTGCCAGCTCACCCCGGGCGTCCGGGGTCGATAGCAATCAGCCCCAGCATTTT
TRBV4-2	NA	TRBJ1-4	TRBD1	CASSRNRRGRLEKLFF	TGTGCCAGCAGCCGTAATAGGAGGGGGCGTTTGGAAAAACTGTTTTTT
TRBV5-1	NA	TRBJ2-3	NA	CASSLTRTDTQYF	TGCGCCAGCAGCCTCACTCGCACAGATACGCAGTATTTT
TRBV24-1	NA	TRBJ2-3	NA	CATSSGPDTQYF	TGTGCCACCAGTTCAGGTCCGGATACGCAGTATTTT
TRBV4-1	NA	TRBJ2-7	NA	CASSQDSGIYEQYF	TGCGCCAGCAGCCAAGATTCCGGGATCTACGAGCAGTACTTC
TRBV7-6	few	TRBJ2-1	TRBD2	CASSQTSGYNEQFF	TGTGCCAGCAGCCAAACTAGCGGATACAATGAGCAGTTCTTC
TRBV2	NA	TRBJ1-6	TRBD1	CASSEQGVHSPLHF	TGTGCCAGCAGCGAACAGGGGGTACATTCACCCCTCCACTTT
TRBV7-2	NA	TRBJ2-2	TRBD2	CASSPLRASGRTGELFF	TGTGCCAGCAGCCCCCTCAGGGCTAGCGGGAGGACCGGGGAGCTGTTTTTT